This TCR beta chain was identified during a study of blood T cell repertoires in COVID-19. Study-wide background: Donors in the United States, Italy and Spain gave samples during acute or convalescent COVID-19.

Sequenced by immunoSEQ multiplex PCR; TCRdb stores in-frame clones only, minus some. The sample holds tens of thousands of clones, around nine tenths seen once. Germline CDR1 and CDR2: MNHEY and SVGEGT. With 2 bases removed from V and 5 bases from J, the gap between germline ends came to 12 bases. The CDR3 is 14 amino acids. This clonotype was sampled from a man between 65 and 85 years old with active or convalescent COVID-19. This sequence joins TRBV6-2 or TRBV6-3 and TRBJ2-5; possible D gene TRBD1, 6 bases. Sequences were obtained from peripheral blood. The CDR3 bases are TGTGCCAGCAGTTACACAGGGAGTTGGGAGACCCAGTACTTC. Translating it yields CASSYTGSWETQYF.